The subject of this entry is one T cell receptor beta chain. The sample is drawn from a study of blood T cell repertoires in COVID-19. Methods used by the authors: Reference gene primer amplification in the assay estimated nucleated cell counts. Using immunoSEQ multiplex PCR, the repertoire was profiled, and TCRdb retains in-frame clones only, with some absent. V and J calls and clone size are as listed in that table; D and trimming were resolved from the DNA. The sample has about 24,000 clones; around 81% are singletons. Germline V gene sequence: CDR1 MNHEY, CDR2 SVGAGI. V dropped 7 bases and J dropped 5; count of bases not matched to a gene: 7. CDR3 length: 14 residues.

This TCR derives from a man aged 65 to 85 with acute or convalescent COVID-19. V usage is TRBV6-5 and J usage is TRBJ2-5, with 10 bases identical to TRBD2. The sample was peripheral blood. This CDR3 is CASITAGGYETQYF. CDR3 in DNA: TGTGCCAGCATAACAGCGGGGGGGTATGAGACCCAGTACTTC.